Presented here are 22 T cell receptor beta chains from one specimen sequenced in a study of Ad26.COV2.S vaccination and SARS-CoV-2 variants. As to treatment: approximately 18 received Ad26.COV2.S at low or high dose, single or two shots; roughly 5 received placebo; per-sample allocation not given. Day 63 after the first injection of vaccine or placebo was the sampling time. Produced via immunoSEQ multiplex PCR; TCRdb's table is partial and in-frame only. This table has around 310,000 clones, 90% appearing once. The specimen comprised peripheral blood, sampled in a trial of Ad26.COV2.S vaccine versus placebo. These receptors originate from a person between 18 and 59 years old who received the Ad26.COV2.S COVID-19 vaccine or a placebo.

This chain joins TRBV4-3 and TRBJ2-1, with 15 bases lining up with TRBD2. V gave up 3 bases and J gave up 7 bases; unmatched junction bases: 4. The CDR3 covers 16 residues. Germline CDR1 and CDR2: LGHNA and YSLEER. This chain's CDR3 is CASSQPGLAGGNEQFF. CDR3 coding DNA: TGCGCCAGCAGCCAGCCGGGACTAGCGGGAGGTAATGAGCAGTTCTTC.

This chain uses TRBV7-2 with TRBJ2-2; D is unclear. The CDR3 contains 16 residues. Per the germline V gene, CDR1 is SGHTA and CDR2 is FQGNSA. Trimming took 0 bases from V and 8 from J, leaving 16 bases between them. The CDR3 spells CASSLALGPQGGELFF. CDR3 in DNA: TGTGCCAGCAGCTTAGCGCTTGGACCCCAAGGAGGGGAGCTGTTTTTT.

This clone was observed a few times. Here the CDR3 DNA reads TGCGCCAGCAGCCCAGGACTAGCGGTTTACAATGAGCAGTTCTTC. Protein sequence: CASSPGLAVYNEQFF. The chain employs TRBV4-1 and TRBJ2-1, with 10 nucleotides matching TRBD2. The CDR3 consists of 15 residues. The ends lost 4 bases at V and 4 bases at J; junction bases unmatched: 4. Germline V gene data show CDR1 as MGHRA and CDR2 as YSYEKL.

The rearrangement joins TRBV27 to TRBJ2-5, with unresolved D. This CDR3 spans 15 amino acids. Germline V lookup: CDR1 MNHEY, CDR2 SMNVEV (reference sequence). Deletions cut 2 bases from V and 4 bases from J, with 14 bases between. The CDR3 nucleotides are TGTGCCAGCAGTTTACTACAGTCTTTGGGAGAGACCCAGTACTTC. Its translation is CASSLLQSLGETQYF.

This chain joins TRBV6-6 and TRBJ2-7, with 7 bases that match TRBD2. This CDR3 contains 14 residues. CDR1 is MNHNY, CDR2 SVGAGI, per germline (reference sequence). Unmatched junction bases numbered 7, after V lost 7 bases and J lost 1 base. The CDR3 nucleotides read TGTGCCAGCACATCCAGCGGGGTGTCCTACGAGCAGTACTTC. Translated, it gives CASTSSGVSYEQYF.

The V and J genes are TRBV5-6 and TRBJ1-6; D gene unclear. The CDR3 spans 14 residues. In germline, CDR1 is SGHDT, CDR2 YYEEEE. Trimming cost V 3 bases and J 10 bases, with 14 bases left between them. CDR3 DNA: TGTGCCAGCAGCTCTCACTCCGGGATGTCACCCCTCCACTTT. It specifies CASSSHSGMSPLHF.

This clone was detected a few times. The chain carries TRBV7-9 and TRBJ2-2; D is unclear. This CDR3 is built from 14 residues. Germline values: CDR1 SEHNR, CDR2 FQNEAQ (reference sequence). The ends were cut back, 4 bases at V and 1 base at J, with 7 bases in the middle. DNA of the CDR3: TGTGCCAGCAGCTGGCCGGGGAACACCGGGGAGCTGTTTTTT. Its protein is CASSWPGNTGELFF.

The V and J genes are TRBV10-3 and TRBJ2-7, with D tentatively TRBD1 (5 bases). CDR3 length: 19 amino acids. Per germline, CDR1 ENHRY and CDR2 SYGVKD. V shed 4 bases and J shed 4 bases, with 29 bases lying between them. The chain's CDR3 is CAISVAGHSPVGPKYEQYF. CDR3 DNA sequence: TGTGCCATCAGTGTGGCAGGACACAGCCCCGTGGGGCCGAAGTACGAGCAGTACTTC.

The chain employs TRBV18 and TRBJ1-2, with D unclear. Trimming removed 3 bases from V and 2 bases from J, with 13 bases in between. This CDR3 region has 15 residues. Germline V gene data show CDR1 as KGHSH and CDR2 as LQKENI. The CDR3 protein is CASSPGPGGNYGYTF. CDR3 DNA sequence: TGTGCCAGCTCACCCGGGCCCGGTGGAAACTATGGCTACACCTTC.

The chain is built from TRBV6-2 or TRBV6-3 and TRBJ2-3; TRBD2 aligns across 12 bases. The CDR3 has 18 residues. V shed 2 bases and J 3 bases; nucleotides not matched to a gene: 9. Germline values: CDR1 MNHEY, CDR2 SVGEGT. CDR3 protein: CASSYPALTSGRTDTQYF. The CDR3 DNA follows: TGTGCCAGCAGTTACCCCGCATTAACTAGCGGGAGGACAGATACGCAGTATTTT.

The V gene is TRBV12-3 or TRBV12-4, the J gene TRBJ2-5; D not certain. Trimming stripped 6 bases from V and 6 bases from J, with 11 bases between. The CDR3 covers 12 residues. CDR3 DNA: TGTGCCAGCAGCCAAAGCCGCAAGACCCAGTACTTC. Translating gives CASSQSRKTQYF.

The rearrangement joins TRBV6-6 to TRBJ2-2; perhaps TRBD1 as D (6 bases). The CDR3 spans 16 residues. V was shortened by 6 bases and J by 2 bases, with 16 bases between the two germline ends. CDR1 is MNHNY and CDR2 is SVGAGI in the germline V gene (reference sequence). The CDR3 spells CASSWTVTTNTGELFF. CDR3 nucleotides: TGTGCCAGCAGCTGGACAGTAACTACTAACACCGGGGAGCTGTTTTTT.

V and J are TRBV15 and TRBJ2-7; no clear D. CDR1 is LNHNV, CDR2 YYDKDF, per germline (reference sequence). The CDR3 is 17 amino acids. The V and J ends lost 0 bases and 1 base respectively, with 16 bases between them. Here the CDR3 reads CATSRDKEPFESYEQYV. CDR3 coding DNA: TGTGCCACCAGCAGAGATAAGGAGCCCTTCGAATCCTACGAGCAGTACGTC.

J is TRBJ2-3 and V is TRBV19; D perhaps matches TRBD1 (7 bases). V was pared by 8 bases and J by 0 bases, with 15 bases between. The CDR3 has 15 residues. Germline-derived CDR1 and CDR2 are LNHDA and SQIVND (reference sequence). The CDR3 here is CASAPTGTSTDTQYF. The CDR3 coding sequence is TGTGCCAGTGCCCCGACAGGGACTAGCACAGATACGCAGTATTTT. The full variable domain, in which reference TRBV19 and TRBJ2-3 provide the parts outside the CDR3, is DGGITQSPKYLFRKEGQNVTLSCEQNLNHDAMYWYRQDPGQGLRLIYYSQIVNDFQKGDIAEGYSVSREKKESFPLTVTSAQKNPTAFYLCASAPTGTSTDTQYFGPGTRLTVL.

The V gene is TRBV6-5, the J gene TRBJ2-7; TRBD2 might be the D (6 bases). Trimming pared 4 bases from V and 4 bases from J, leaving 20 bases between. From germline, CDR1 is MNHEY and CDR2 SVGAGI. This CDR3 spans 16 amino acids. CDR3 coding DNA: TGTGCCAGCAGTTCCGCAACCTCCAGCGGGCATTACGAGCAGTACTTC. Translated: CASSSATSSGHYEQYF.

This clone showed up just a few times. V gene TRBV4-1 combines with J gene TRBJ1-2; D not certain. V was cut by 3 bases and J by 4 bases, with 15 bases left in between. The CDR3 loop spans 15 amino acids. Germline V gene data show CDR1 as MGHRA and CDR2 as YSYEKL. The CDR3 reads CASSHPPSGRYGYTF. In DNA form, the CDR3 reads TGCGCCAGCAGCCATCCACCTTCAGGACGCTATGGCTACACCTTC.

CDR3: CASSSKGPQIYTEAFF. Here the CDR3 DNA reads TGTGCCAGCAGTTCTAAAGGGCCCCAAATCTACACTGAAGCTTTCTTT. This chain links TRBV6-2 or TRBV6-3 with TRBJ1-1; D gene ambiguous. In germline, CDR1 is MNHEY, CDR2 SVGEGT. The V end lost 4 bases, the J end lost 3 bases, and 18 bases lay between the germline ends. There are 16 residues in the CDR3.

The chain is built from TRBV9 and TRBJ2-1, with D uncertain. V was shortened by 2 bases and J by 2 bases, with 8 bases between the two germline ends. CDR1 is SGDLS, CDR2 YYNGEE, per germline. The CDR3 sequence is 14 residues long. The CDR3 DNA follows: TGTGCCAGCAGCGTGATGAGTACCTACAATGAGCAGTTCTTC. Translating it yields CASSVMSTYNEQFF.

The chain is built from TRBV2 and TRBJ2-1; no clear D. Germline V gene data show CDR1 as SNHLY and CDR2 as FYNNEI. Trimming pared 8 bases from V and 0 bases from J, leaving 5 bases between. The CDR3 contains 12 residues. CDR3 protein: CASLVSYNEQFF. The CDR3 nucleotides read TGTGCCAGCCTGGTCTCCTACAATGAGCAGTTCTTC.

The V call is TRBV7-2, the J call TRBJ2-3, with 13 bases aligning to TRBD2. CDR3 length: 15 residues. Trimming cost V 4 bases and J 5 bases; bases outside gene matches: 3. CDR1 is SGHTA and CDR2 is FQGNSA in the germline V gene. CDR3 sequence (DNA): TGTGCCAGCAGCTCGACTAGCGGGGGGCGAGATACGCAGTATTTT. It is translated as CASSSTSGGRDTQYF.

This clone was observed once. V usage is TRBV27 and J usage is TRBJ2-1; D is possibly TRBD1 (6 bases). The CDR3 totals 16 residues. Per the germline V gene, CDR1 is MNHEY and CDR2 is SMNVEV (reference sequence). Trimming pared 2 bases from V and 0 bases from J, leaving 11 bases between. This CDR3 is CASSLGTQGSYNEQFF. The CDR3 DNA sequence: TGTGCCAGCAGTTTAGGGACACAGGGCTCCTACAATGAGCAGTTCTTC.

V gene TRBV27 combines with J gene TRBJ2-6, with D hard to call. Between the trimmed V and J ends, which lost 6 bases and 3 bases, there was a span of 21 bases. Germline lookup yields CDR1 MNHEY and CDR2 SMNVEV (reference sequence). This CDR3 has 18 residues. CDR3 bases: TGTGCCAGCAGGCAAAATCTGGGCCTCCTGGATGGGGCCAACGTCCTGACTTTC. It encodes CASRQNLGLLDGANVLTF.